These T cell receptor beta chains were read from a single sample in a study of identical twins. TCRdb reanalysed the 5' RACE reads using MiXCR and keeps one entry per CDR3 protein. Of about 220,000 distinct CDR3 sequences listed, 7.5% are singletons. The same sample was also studied in work on yellow fever vaccine responses in identical twins.

Source material: CD8+ T cells sorted from blood. Every receptor here comes from a woman aged 18-29 years in good health. Each CDR3 is given with its conserved first and last residue. D genes are given only for firm matches. Clone size is not always given. Where it is, it says once, few, many or a class for expanded clones.

TRBD1,TRBJ2-4,TRBV7-9,few,15,CASSEGQGLMNIQYF,TGTGCCAGCAGCGAAGGACAGGGCTTGATGAACATTCAGTACTTC
NA,TRBJ2-5,TRBV12-3/TRBV12-4,few,14,CASSPQEGRGTQYF,TGTGCCAGCAGTCCCCAGGAGGGACGGGGGACCCAGTACTTC
NA,TRBJ1-2,TRBV10-3,many,15,CAISEETGFNYGYTF,TGTGCCATCAGTGAGGAGACGGGATTTAACTATGGCTACACCTTC
NA,TRBJ2-1,TRBV6-1,many,14,CASSQGFPFNEQFF,TGTGCCAGCAGCCAGGGGTTCCCATTTAATGAGCAGTTCTTC
NA,TRBJ2-3,TRBV19,few,16,CASSFLRSTSTDTQYF,TGTGCCAGTAGTTTCCTAAGGTCGACTAGCACAGATACGCAGTATTTT
NA,TRBJ2-5,TRBV12-3/TRBV12-4,NA,13,CASQDVNQETQYF,TGTGCCAGTCAGGACGTAAACCAAGAGACCCAGTACTTC
NA,TRBJ2-3,TRBV28,many,15,CASSLPRSWTDTQYF,TGTGCCAGCAGTCTCCCCCGTAGTTGGACAGATACGCAGTATTTT
NA,TRBJ2-5,TRBV7-9,many,14,CASGSPGSPETQYF,TGTGCCAGCGGATCACCAGGGTCCCCAGAGACCCAGTACTTC
TRBD1,TRBJ2-7,TRBV4-1,few,15,CASSQIPGQGGEQYF,TGCGCCAGCAGCCAGATACCGGGACAGGGAGGCGAGCAGTACTTC
NA,TRBJ2-5,TRBV3-1,few,15,CASTPGLAVQETQYF,TGTGCCAGCACCCCAGGATTAGCGGTCCAAGAGACCCAGTACTTC
NA,TRBJ2-7,TRBV5-6,few,14,CASSFFEGSYEQYF,TGTGCCAGCAGCTTCTTTGAGGGATCCTACGAGCAGTACTTC
NA,TRBJ2-7,TRBV6-2/TRBV6-3,many,13,CATSRGHSYEQYF,TGTGCCACCTCACGGGGGCACAGCTACGAGCAGTACTTC
NA,TRBJ2-3,TRBV20-1,NA,15,CSARGGRTSTDTQYF,TGCAGTGCTAGAGGGGGTAGGACTAGCACAGATACGCAGTATTTT
TRBD1,TRBJ2-1,TRBV5-1,NA,15,CASSSQGVFADEQFF,TGCGCCAGCAGCTCCCAGGGGGTGTTTGCGGATGAGCAGTTCTTC
NA,TRBJ1-2,TRBV2,NA,11,CASRPTLGYTF,TGTGCCAGCAGACCGACTCTCGGCTACACCTTC
NA,TRBJ2-5,TRBV28,many,13,CASRPGSRETQYF,TGTGCCAGCAGACCCGGATCACGGGAGACCCAGTACTTC
TRBD1,TRBJ2-7,TRBV12-3/TRBV12-4,few,13,CASRRTGIDEQYF,TGTGCCAGCAGGAGGACAGGGATTGACGAGCAGTACTTC
NA,TRBJ2-7,TRBV20-1,many,15,CSARVPEGHHYEQYF,TGCAGTGCTAGAGTGCCGGAAGGACATCACTACGAGCAGTACTTC
NA,TRBJ2-1,TRBV7-7,few,15,CASSRTGPEGDEQFF,TGTGCCAGCAGCAGAACGGGACCAGAAGGCGATGAGCAGTTCTTC
TRBD1,TRBJ1-4,TRBV11-2,few,15,CASSLTGGAGEKLFF,TGTGCCAGCAGCTTAACAGGGGGCGCCGGTGAAAAACTGTTTTTT
TRBD1,TRBJ1-3,TRBV4-1,NA,17,CASSQVMIDRGGNTIYF,TGCGCCAGCAGCCAAGTCATGATAGACAGGGGCGGAAACACCATATATTTT
NA,TRBJ2-1,TRBV5-1,many,22,CASSLGTAPLPLTLAEYNEQFF,TGCGCCAGCAGCTTGGGGACAGCCCCCCTTCCCCTGACCCTAGCGGAGTACAATGAGCAGTTCTTC
NA,TRBJ1-5,TRBV23-1,NA,13,CASSQCISSTQHF,TGCGCCAGCAGTCAATGCATTTCAAGCACCCAGCATTTT
NA,TRBJ2-1,TRBV7-9,many,14,CASSFYGDYNEQFF,TGTGCCAGCAGCTTCTATGGGGACTACAATGAGCAGTTCTTC
NA,TRBJ2-7,TRBV6-1,NA,15,CASSSLARLGNEQYF,TGTGCCAGCAGTAGTCTAGCCCGCTTAGGGAACGAGCAGTACTTC
TRBD1,TRBJ1-2,TRBV12-3/TRBV12-4,many,12,CASNPGGYGYTF,TGTGCCAGCAACCCAGGGGGGTATGGCTACACCTTC
NA,TRBJ2-7,TRBV29-1,many,13,CSVETAPPDEQYF,TGCAGCGTTGAAACAGCCCCCCCTGACGAGCAGTACTTC
NA,TRBJ2-7,TRBV5-1,many,13,CASSLGITYEQYF,TGCGCCAGCAGCTTGGGGATAACCTACGAGCAGTACTTC
NA,TRBJ2-3,TRBV11-2,many,12,CASSRWGDTQYF,TGTGCCAGCAGCAGATGGGGGGATACGCAGTATTTT
TRBD1,TRBJ1-6,TRBV12-3/TRBV12-4,many,15,CASRPGTGGYSPLHF,TGTGCCAGCAGACCTGGGACAGGAGGCTATTCACCCCTCCACTTT
NA,TRBJ2-1,TRBV29-1,many,14,CSDWGLTNYNEQFF,TGCAGCGATTGGGGACTTACCAACTACAATGAGCAGTTCTTC
TRBD2,TRBJ2-5,TRBV12-3/TRBV12-4,NA,14,CASSPGTSLETQYF,TGTGCCAGCAGCCCCGGGACTAGCCTTGAGACCCAGTACTTC
NA,TRBJ2-6,TRBV6-1,NA,14,CASSEVSGANVLTF,TGTGCCAGCAGTGAAGTTTCTGGGGCCAACGTCCTGACTTTC
TRBD1,TRBJ2-7,TRBV15,NA,16,CATSRGGTGQLVEQYF,TGTGCCACCAGCAGAGGGGGGACAGGGCAATTAGTCGAGCAGTACTTC
TRBD1,TRBJ1-5,TRBV6-4,NA,15,CAKLASGQINQPQHF,TGTGCCAAACTAGCCTCGGGACAGATCAATCAGCCCCAGCATTTT
TRBD1,TRBJ2-5,TRBV29-1,NA,14,CSVGGTGGVETQYF,TGCAGCGTTGGCGGGACAGGGGGCGTGGAGACCCAGTACTTC
NA,TRBJ1-2,TRBV27,few,15,CASSHGPGDFSGYTF,TGTGCCAGCAGCCATGGGCCAGGTGACTTTAGTGGCTACACCTTC
TRBD2,TRBJ2-1,TRBV11-2,many,15,CASNRGGGIYNEQFF,TGTGCCAGCAACCGCGGGGGGGGCATATACAATGAGCAGTTCTTC
NA,TRBJ1-1,TRBV7-3,NA,16,CASSLTRVGSSSEAFF,TGTGCCAGCAGCTTGACCCGGGTGGGCAGTTCGTCTGAAGCTTTCTTT
TRBD2,TRBJ2-3,TRBV28,few,18,CASSLLIGLAGGADTQYF,TGTGCCAGCAGTTTATTGATTGGACTAGCGGGAGGGGCAGATACGCAGTATTTT
TRBD2,TRBJ2-3,TRBV12-3/TRBV12-4,NA,15,CASTPGGRAADTQYF,TGTGCCAGCACCCCGGGGGGGAGAGCGGCAGATACGCAGTATTTT
NA,TRBJ1-1,TRBV5-1,many,12,CASREGTRPIFF,TGCGCCAGCAGGGAGGGAACACGGCCAATTTTCTTT
NA,TRBJ2-1,TRBV3-1,NA,13,CASSQETSLEQFF,TGTGCCAGCAGCCAAGAAACTAGTCTTGAGCAGTTCTTC
TRBD1,TRBJ2-3,TRBV29-1,NA,13,CSVGQENTDTQYF,TGCAGCGTGGGACAGGAAAACACAGATACGCAGTATTTT
TRBD1,TRBJ2-1,TRBV5-1,many,13,CASSSGQHLEQFF,TGCGCCAGCAGCTCGGGACAGCACCTTGAGCAGTTCTTC
TRBD2,TRBJ2-1,TRBV6-1,many,16,CASRPTSGGLYNEQFF,TGTGCCAGCAGGCCTACTAGCGGGGGTCTCTACAATGAGCAGTTCTTC
NA,TRBJ2-1,TRBV4-1,NA,12,CASSSVAREQFF,TGCGCCAGCAGCTCCGTAGCTAGGGAGCAGTTCTTC
TRBD2,TRBJ2-1,TRBV6-2/TRBV6-3,NA,18,CASSRRLAGDPFYNEQFF,TGTGCCAGCAGTCGCCGACTAGCGGGAGACCCTTTCTACAATGAGCAGTTCTTC
NA,TRBJ1-1,TRBV4-1,many,11,CASSQVNEAFF,TGCGCCAGCAGCCAAGTTAATGAAGCTTTCTTT
TRBD2,TRBJ2-5,TRBV7-6,NA,14,CASSIAGGRETQYF,TGTGCCAGCAGCATAGCGGGGGGGCGGGAGACCCAGTACTTC
NA,TRBJ1-2,TRBV5-1,many,14,CASSSEGYLAGYTF,TGCGCCAGCAGCTCGGAAGGGTACTTGGCTGGCTACACCTTC
NA,TRBJ2-2,TRBV29-1,many,13,CSVGRGLGGELFF,TGCAGCGTTGGTAGGGGGTTAGGCGGGGAGCTGTTTTTT
NA,TRBJ2-5,TRBV7-2,NA,13,CASRRRLGENQYF,TGTGCCAGCAGGAGACGGCTTGGGGAGAACCAGTACTTC